These T cell receptor beta chains were read from a single sample in a study of blood T cell repertoires in COVID-19. The table came from immunoSEQ multiplex PCR; TCRdb's copy has only in-frame clones and leaves some out. The sample shows 75,000 to 95,000 clones, around nine tenths of them seen only once. The specimen sequenced was peripheral blood. These TCRs come from a woman older than 75 with acute or convalescent COVID-19. The CDR3 runs from the conserved cysteine through the conserved F or W. Fields, in order: clone size, D gene, J gene, V gene, CDR3 DNA, CDR3 protein. A D gene is named only where the DNA matches it firmly. A row's size may be missing; if present it is once, few, many or a size class.

>NA|TRBD2|TRBJ2-1|TRBV19
TGTGCCAGTAGTCTCGGGACTAGCTTCGATGAGCAGTTCTTC
CASSLGTSFDEQFF
>NA|TRBD1|TRBJ2-7|TRBV27
TGTGCCAGCAGTTCTCGACAGGGGCGAATCTACGAGCAGTACTTC
CASSSRQGRIYEQYF
>NA|TRBD2|TRBJ2-1|TRBV7-9
TGTGCCAGCAGCCCCGGACTAGCGGGGACCAATGAGCAGTTCTTC
CASSPGLAGTNEQFF
>once|TRBD1|TRBJ1-2|TRBV7-3
TGTGCCAGCAGCGCCACGGCGACAGGGTCTCACACCTTC
CASSATATGSHTF
>NA|NA|TRBJ2-7|TRBV12-3/TRBV12-4
TGTGCCAGCAGTCCGGCGAACTATAACGAGCAGTACTTC
CASSPANYNEQYF
>NA|TRBD1|TRBJ1-2|TRBV6-2/TRBV6-3
TGTGCCAGCAGCGACAGGGCCTATGGCTACACCTTC
CASSDRAYGYTF
>NA|TRBD2|TRBJ2-3|TRBV6-5
TGTGCCAGCAGACTGGGAGGGATGGATACGCAGTATTTT
CASRLGGMDTQYF
>NA|TRBD2|TRBJ2-1|TRBV27
TGTGCCAGCACTCCAGAGGGACTAATATACAATGAGCAGTTCTTC
CASTPEGLIYNEQFF
>NA|NA|TRBJ2-5|TRBV27
TGTGCCAGCAGTTTTCGCCGGGGAGAGACCCAGTACTTC
CASSFRRGETQYF
>once|NA|TRBJ2-7|TRBV11-2
TGTGCCAGCAGCTTAGACAGGGGCCGTGTTTACGAGCAGTACTTC
CASSLDRGRVYEQYF
>NA|TRBD2|TRBJ2-3|TRBV6-2/TRBV6-3
TGTGCCAGCAGTTACCCTAGCGGGATCGGTATAGATACGCAGTATTTT
CASSYPSGIGIDTQYF
>NA|TRBD1|TRBJ2-6|TRBV3-1/TRBV3-2
TGTGCCAGCAGCCAAGTTAAACGGGGACAGGGAATCTCTGGGGCCAACGTCCTGACTTTC
CASSQVKRGQGISGANVLTF
>NA|NA|TRBJ2-2|TRBV9
TGTGCCAGCAGCGCTCAAGCAGGGATAGCCGGGGAGCTGTTTTTT
CASSAQAGIAGELFF
>NA|NA|TRBJ2-3|TRBV19
TGTGCCAGTAGTATGGGAGTCGGAAGTTTTAGCACAGATACGCAGTATTTT
CASSMGVGSFSTDTQYF
>NA|TRBD2|TRBJ2-3|TRBV5-1
TGCGCCAGCGAGACAGGGGCTAGCGGGGGGACCGGCACAGATACGCAGTATTTT
CASETGASGGTGTDTQYF
>NA|TRBD1|TRBJ2-1|TRBV7-9
TGTGCCAGCAGCTTGGGACAGGGGGCGCGGAATGAGCAGTTCTTC
CASSLGQGARNEQFF
>few|NA|TRBJ2-5|TRBV6-1
TGTGCCAGCAGTGATGAGCACAGGGATTCGGAGACCCAGTACTTC
CASSDEHRDSETQYF
>NA|TRBD1|TRBJ2-7|TRBV4-2
TGTGCCAGCAGCCAAGCGTACAGGGGGGTACTACACGAGCAGTACTTC
CASSQAYRGVLHEQYF
>NA|NA|TRBJ2-1|TRBV9
TGTGCCAGCAGCGTAGCCAGGGCGATCTCCCTACCATACAATGAGCAGTTCTTC
CASSVARAISLPYNEQFF
>NA|NA|TRBJ2-7|TRBV10-2
TGCGCCAGTTCGGGGGACTACGAGCAGTACTTC
CASSGDYEQYF
>NA|TRBD2|TRBJ2-7|TRBV7-2
TGTGCCAGCAGCCCTTCGCTAGCGGCCTACGAGCAGTACTTC
CASSPSLAAYEQYF
>NA|NA|TRBJ1-3|TRBV19
TGTGCCAGTAGTATGGGGACAATCGGAAACACCATATATTTT
CASSMGTIGNTIYF
>NA|TRBD1|TRBJ2-3|TRBV6-5
TGTGCCAGCAGTTTGACAGGGGGGACCACAGATACGCAGTATTTT
CASSLTGGTTDTQYF
>NA|TRBD1|TRBJ1-6|TRBV30
TGTGCCTGGGACTCCGGGACAGGGGGCGTCAATTCACCCCTCCACTTT
CAWDSGTGGVNSPLHF
>NA|NA|TRBJ2-7|TRBV19
TGTGCCAGTAGTCCCACAGGGTACGAGCAGTACTTC
CASSPTGYEQYF
>NA|TRBD1|TRBJ2-7|TRBV28
TGTGCCAGCACTATATCGGGACAGGGGGGGACCTACGAGCAGTACTTC
CASTISGQGGTYEQYF
>NA|TRBD1|TRBJ1-2|TRBV7-2
TGTGCCAGCAGCTTCCGGGACAGTGGCGGCTACACCTTC
CASSFRDSGGYTF
>NA|NA|TRBJ1-1|TRBV28
TGTGCCAGCAGTTTATGGGAAGCCGGGAAACAGTACACTGAAGCTTTCTTT
CASSLWEAGKQYTEAFF
>NA|TRBD1|TRBJ1-2|TRBV2
TGTGCCAGCAGTGAGACCTACAGGGGGGCTAACTATGGCTACACCTTC
CASSETYRGANYGYTF
>NA|TRBD2|TRBJ2-7|TRBV7-9
TGTGCCAGCAGCGCTTTAGCGGGAGTTTCCGAGCAGTACTTC
CASSALAGVSEQYF
>NA|TRBD1|TRBJ2-4|TRBV27
TGTGCCAGCAGTTTCGGGACAGGGTCAGCCAAAAACATTCAGTACTTC
CASSFGTGSAKNIQYF
>NA|TRBD1|TRBJ2-7|TRBV5-1
TGCGCCAGCAGCCCGGGACAGGTAGTCGCTTCGGACTTC
CASSPGQVVASDF
>NA|TRBD2|TRBJ2-7|TRBV9
TGTGCCAGCAGCCCTCGGACTAGCGGGATAGTCGAGCAGTACTTC
CASSPRTSGIVEQYF
>NA|NA|TRBJ1-2|TRBV5-4
TGTGCCAGCAGCTCCCCCGCCGGGGTACACTATGGCTACACCTTC
CASSSPAGVHYGYTF
>NA|TRBD1|TRBJ1-1|TRBV6-5
TGTGCCAGCAGCCCCGGGACAGTGAACACTGAAGCTTTCTTT
CASSPGTVNTEAFF
>NA|NA|TRBJ1-5|TRBV20-1
TGCAGTGCTAGAGATGGGGGGACCCAGCATTTT
CSARDGGTQHF
>once|TRBD2|TRBJ2-7|TRBV27
TGTGCCAGCAGTGCAGTGGAGACTAGCGGGCAGCCCTACGAGCAGTACTTC
CASSAVETSGQPYEQYF
>NA|NA|TRBJ1-2|TRBV5-1
TGCGCCAGCAGCTTGGACAGGCTACAGGGCTACACCTTC
CASSLDRLQGYTF
>NA|TRBD1|TRBJ2-3|TRBV7-3
TGTGCCAGCAGCGTCGACAGGGGCACTTCAGATACGCAGTATTTT
CASSVDRGTSDTQYF
>NA|NA|TRBJ1-1|TRBV28
TGTGCCAGCACCGCCCCTTGGGAGGGGGAAGCTTTCTTT
CASTAPWEGEAFF
>NA|NA|TRBJ1-1|TRBV18
TGTGCCAGCTCACCCTTGGCTGCTGTTGAAGCTTTCTTT
CASSPLAAVEAFF
>NA|TRBD2|TRBJ2-7|TRBV7-2
TGTGCCAGCAGCCAACGGGCTAGCGGCTTATACGAGCAGTACTTC
CASSQRASGLYEQYF
>once|NA|TRBJ1-6|TRBV5-4
TGTGCCAGCAGCTTGGACCGGGGAAATTCACCCCTCCACTTT
CASSLDRGNSPLHF
>NA|NA|TRBJ2-6|TRBV6-5
TGTGCCAGCAGCCGTGACAGGTCTGGGGCCAACGTCCTGACTTTC
CASSRDRSGANVLTF
>NA|TRBD2|TRBJ2-7|TRBV19
TGTGCCAGTAGTATGACTAGCGGGGGATACTACGAGCAGTACTTC
CASSMTSGGYYEQYF